This is a list of T cell receptor beta chains from one sample in a study of T cells in Graves' hyperthyroidism and ophthalmopathy. TCRdb independently ran MiXCR on the multiplex PCR reads; one entry per CDR3 protein. The sample has approximately 320,000 distinct CDR3 sequences, around 16% seen once. Sequences were obtained from blood. The source is a man aged 25-45 years with Graves' hyperthyroidism. Both conserved end residues are part of each CDR3. Fields, in order: CDR3 DNA, CDR3 protein, D gene, J gene, V gene, clone size. A D gene is named only where the DNA matches it firmly. Where a row states a size, it is once, few, many or the class of an expanded clone; other rows omit it.

DNA: TGTGCCAGCAGCTTAGGGGGGAAGTGGTATGAGCAGTTCTTC
CDR3: CASSLGGKWYEQFF
D: .
J: TRBJ2-1
V: TRBV11-3
size: .

DNA: TGTGCCAGCAGTGAATCGGTTCTCCGTGGGAATGAGCAGTTCTTC
CDR3: CASSESVLRGNEQFF
D: .
J: TRBJ2-1
V: TRBV25-1
size: many

DNA: TGTGCCAGCAGCCGTGGGGGAGCGGGAAGCTCCTACAATGAGCAGTTCTTC
CDR3: CASSRGGAGSSYNEQFF
D: TRBD2
J: TRBJ2-1
V: TRBV7-9
size: few

DNA: TGCGCCAGCACTATGCTAGGGACCCCTGAGGAGCCCCAGCATTTT
CDR3: CASTMLGTPEEPQHF
D: .
J: TRBJ1-5
V: TRBV5-1
size: .

DNA: TGTGCCAGCAGACAGGGAGCCCACCTCTATAGCAATCAGCCCCAGCATTTT
CDR3: CASRQGAHLYSNQPQHF
D: .
J: TRBJ1-5
V: TRBV28
size: .

DNA: TGTGCCTGGAGTGGGGGCGGGGGTTGGGGCACCGGGGAGCTGTTTTTT
CDR3: CAWSGGGGWGTGELFF
D: TRBD2
J: TRBJ2-2
V: TRBV30
size: few

DNA: TGTGCCATCAGTGCCCAGACTCCTAACTATGGCTACACCTTC
CDR3: CAISAQTPNYGYTF
D: .
J: TRBJ1-2
V: TRBV10-3
size: .

DNA: TGTGCCAGCGGAACCGACGGAGATACGCAGTATTTT
CDR3: CASGTDGDTQYF
D: .
J: TRBJ2-3
V: TRBV28
size: many

DNA: TGTGCCAGTAGTATAAGGCGGGGGCTAGAACTCTACAATGAGCAGTTCTTC
CDR3: CASSIRRGLELYNEQFF
D: .
J: TRBJ2-1
V: TRBV19
size: .

DNA: TGTGCCAGCGGTCAGGGCTCCGATAATTCACCCCTCCACTTT
CDR3: CASGQGSDNSPLHF
D: .
J: TRBJ1-6
V: TRBV6-1
size: few

DNA: TGTGCCAGCAGCTTAGCGCAAGGGACGAAATCTGAAGCTTTCTTT
CDR3: CASSLAQGTKSEAFF
D: .
J: TRBJ1-1
V: TRBV7-9
size: .

DNA: TGCGCCAGCAGTGAGTCCTGGGGCTTCGAGCAGTACTTC
CDR3: CASSESWGFEQYF
D: .
J: TRBJ2-7
V: TRBV10-2
size: few

DNA: TGCAGTGCCCAGGCCAGCGGAAGGACCGAGCAGTACTTC
CDR3: CSAQASGRTEQYF
D: .
J: TRBJ2-7
V: TRBV20-1
size: few

DNA: TGTGCCAGCAGTATAAGCGGAAGCTCCTACAATGAGCAGTTCTTC
CDR3: CASSISGSSYNEQFF
D: .
J: TRBJ2-1
V: TRBV12-3/TRBV12-4
size: many

DNA: TGTGCCAGCAGCATACAAGAAGGCTCCTACGAGCAGTACTTC
CDR3: CASSIQEGSYEQYF
D: .
J: TRBJ2-7
V: TRBV11-2
size: many

DNA: .
CDR3: CASSFYICSVGDRRRHEQFF
D: .
J: TRBJ2-1
V: TRBV11-3
size: .

DNA: TGTGCCAGCAGTGACGACAGGCAGCTCAGCACTGAAGCTTTCTTT
CDR3: CASSDDRQLSTEAFF
D: .
J: TRBJ1-1
V: TRBV2
size: many

DNA: TGTGCCAGCAGCTTAGGGGGGGGCTCCCTCTCTGGGGCCAACGTCCTGACTTTC
CDR3: CASSLGGGSLSGANVLTF
D: .
J: TRBJ2-6
V: TRBV7-3
size: few

DNA: TGTGCCATCCGAGAGACAGGGGGTGGCAATCAGCCCCAGCATTTT
CDR3: CAIRETGGGNQPQHF
D: TRBD1
J: TRBJ1-5
V: TRBV2
size: many

DNA: TGTGCCAGCAGAGGGGGGGCTGATAACAGGGGCAATGAGCAGTTCTTC
CDR3: CASRGGADNRGNEQFF
D: .
J: TRBJ2-1
V: TRBV3-1
size: many

DNA: TGTGCCAGTAGTATAGGGACCAACAATGAGCAGTTCTTC
CDR3: CASSIGTNNEQFF
D: .
J: TRBJ2-1
V: TRBV19
size: many

DNA: TGTGCCAGCAGTTTAGGGCTACGACTAGGGCCGGGGGATGAGCAGTTCTTC
CDR3: CASSLGLRLGPGDEQFF
D: .
J: TRBJ2-1
V: TRBV12-3/TRBV12-4
size: many

DNA: TGTGCCAGCAGCCAAGTATCACGTCAGTTGAACACTGAAGCTTTCTTT
CDR3: CASSQVSRQLNTEAFF
D: .
J: TRBJ1-1
V: TRBV3-1
size: many

DNA: TGTGCCAGCATCGAGGGGCAAACTGAAGCTTTCTTT
CDR3: CASIEGQTEAFF
D: .
J: TRBJ1-1
V: TRBV2
size: many

DNA: TGTGCCAGCAGAAACACAGTTACCTACGAGCAGTACTTC
CDR3: CASRNTVTYEQYF
D: .
J: TRBJ2-7
V: TRBV12-3/TRBV12-4
size: many

DNA: TGTGCCAGCAGCTTAGGCAGGGGATACTCTGGGGCCAACGTCCTGACTTTC
CDR3: CASSLGRGYSGANVLTF
D: .
J: TRBJ2-6
V: TRBV13
size: many

DNA: TGTGCCAGCAGCGCCAGGGGGGTTCTAAGCTACACCTTC
CDR3: CASSARGVLSYTF
D: TRBD1
J: TRBJ1-2
V: TRBV13
size: few

DNA: TGTGCCAGCAGCTTATATAGGGGGGAGCTGTTTTTT
CDR3: CASSLYRGELFF
D: .
J: TRBJ2-2
V: TRBV5-5
size: once

DNA: TGTGCCAGTAAGCTGTTGGATACGCAGTATTTT
CDR3: CASKLLDTQYF
D: .
J: TRBJ2-3
V: TRBV19
size: .

DNA: TGTGCCAGCTGGAGGGGACTTGGCACAGATACGCAGTATTTT
CDR3: CASWRGLGTDTQYF
D: .
J: TRBJ2-3
V: TRBV6-1
size: few

DNA: TGTGCCAGCAGCCGCCCCGGGACGAGTTCACCCCTCCACTTT
CDR3: CASSRPGTSSPLHF
D: .
J: TRBJ1-6
V: TRBV11-2
size: .

DNA: TGTGCCACCAGTCTAGCGGGAGAGACCCAGTACTTC
CDR3: CATSLAGETQYF
D: TRBD2
J: TRBJ2-5
V: TRBV24-1
size: many

DNA: TGCAGTGCCACGACACTCCAGGGAAACACCATATATTTT
CDR3: CSATTLQGNTIYF
D: .
J: TRBJ1-3
V: TRBV20-1
size: few

DNA: TGTGCCAGCAGTTTGAGGCACACCACAGATACGCAGTATTTT
CDR3: CASSLRHTTDTQYF
D: .
J: TRBJ2-3
V: TRBV27
size: many

DNA: TGTGCCAGCAGCCGAACAGGGAGGCGTGGAGAGCAGTACTTC
CDR3: CASSRTGRRGEQYF
D: .
J: TRBJ2-7
V: TRBV28
size: many

DNA: TGTGCCACCAGTGATCCCGGGTCGACAGGCCATCTTGGGCAGTACTTC
CDR3: CATSDPGSTGHLGQYF
D: .
J: TRBJ2-7
V: TRBV24-1
size: .

DNA: TGTGCCAGCCGACCCTCTGGGACTAGCGGGTCTTACAATGAGCAGTTCTTC
CDR3: CASRPSGTSGSYNEQFF
D: TRBD2
J: TRBJ2-1
V: TRBV6-1
size: few

DNA: TGCAGCGTTGAGGGGACAGGGTCACACGAGCAGTACTTC
CDR3: CSVEGTGSHEQYF
D: TRBD1
J: TRBJ2-7
V: TRBV29-1
size: few

DNA: TGTGCCAGCAGCCCCAAGTTTAGCTACAACTACGAGCAGTACTTC
CDR3: CASSPKFSYNYEQYF
D: .
J: TRBJ2-7
V: TRBV7-2
size: .

DNA: TGCGCCAGCACCCAGCTACCTAGCGGGCCTTTCTACAATGAGCAGTTCTTC
CDR3: CASTQLPSGPFYNEQFF
D: TRBD2
J: TRBJ2-1
V: TRBV5-1
size: many

DNA: TGTGCCAGCAAGAGTACCTACGAGCAGTACTTC
CDR3: CASKSTYEQYF
D: .
J: TRBJ2-7
V: TRBV2
size: many

DNA: TGCAGTGCTAATGGGGCGGACGGGTTGGAGCAGTACTTC
CDR3: CSANGADGLEQYF
D: .
J: TRBJ2-7
V: TRBV20-1
size: many

DNA: TGTGCCAGCAGTTACTCTGTGCAAGAGACCCAGTACTTC
CDR3: CASSYSVQETQYF
D: .
J: TRBJ2-5
V: TRBV6-5
size: few

DNA: TGTGCCAGCAGCTTGCAGGGGTCTCCTCTTGATTTTACCTACGAGCAGTACTTC
CDR3: CASSLQGSPLDFTYEQYF
D: .
J: TRBJ2-7
V: TRBV5-5
size: few

DNA: TGTGCCAGCAGCAAGGACAGGGGAAGCACAGATACGCAGTATTTT
CDR3: CASSKDRGSTDTQYF
D: TRBD1
J: TRBJ2-3
V: TRBV5-6
size: many

DNA: TGTGCCAGCAGTGTTAGAACAGGGGCACTGCGCTACACCTTC
CDR3: CASSVRTGALRYTF
D: TRBD1
J: TRBJ1-2
V: TRBV2
size: many

DNA: TGCAGTGCTAGAGGGGGACAGGGGGTAAACTATGGCTACACCTTC
CDR3: CSARGGQGVNYGYTF
D: TRBD1
J: TRBJ1-2
V: TRBV20-1
size: .

DNA: TGCGCCAGCAGCCAAGGGACAGTCCAAGAGACCCAGTACTTC
CDR3: CASSQGTVQETQYF
D: TRBD1
J: TRBJ2-5
V: TRBV5-1
size: many

DNA: TGTGCCAGCAGTGAATCCTACCAAAACACAGATACGCAGTATTTT
CDR3: CASSESYQNTDTQYF
D: .
J: TRBJ2-3
V: TRBV2
size: many

DNA: TGTGCCAGCAGCTCCGACTTAGTTATTGGCAATGAGCAGTTCTTC
CDR3: CASSSDLVIGNEQFF
D: .
J: TRBJ2-1
V: TRBV7-9
size: many

DNA: TGTGCCAGCTCACCAAGATCCTACTCCTACAATGAGCAGTTCTTC
CDR3: CASSPRSYSYNEQFF
D: .
J: TRBJ2-1
V: TRBV18
size: .